These 2 T cell receptor beta chains were all obtained from the same sample, sequenced in a study of blood T cell repertoires in COVID-19. Profiling relied on immunoSEQ multiplex PCR, and the TCRdb table lists in-frame clones only, not all of them. The profile covers approximately 250,000 clones, with 84% appearing a single time and around 4.2% taken by the ten largest. The sequenced sample consisted of peripheral blood. These receptors all stem from a man between 60 and 75 years old with acute or convalescent COVID-19.

The chain recombines TRBV5-1 with TRBJ1-2, with D uncertain. Trimming cost V 0 bases and J 4 bases, with 7 bases left between them. CDR3 size: 13 residues. In germline, CDR1 is SGHRS, CDR2 YFSETQ. In DNA form, the CDR3 reads TGCGCCAGCAGCTTGGAGGCGGTCTATGGCTACACCTTC. This codes for CASSLEAVYGYTF.

The chain combines TRBV19 with TRBJ2-3; TRBD2 matches at 8 bases. Germline lookup yields CDR1 LNHDA and CDR2 SQIVND (reference sequence). CDR3 length equals 15 residues. V lost 3 bases and J lost 6; bases outside the gene matches: 8. CDR3 sequence (DNA): TGTGCCAGTAGTATGTGGCAAGCGGGAGCGGATACGCAGTATTTT. Its protein product is CASSMWQAGADTQYF.